The entry below describes one T cell receptor (beta chain). This receptor's antigen is unknown. Base qualities were left out, and no much larger clone turns up one base away. The sample is drawn from a study of blood T cell repertoires in COVID-19 (dated by TCRdb to between 2020 and 2021). About the study as a whole: The collaborator samples originated in the United States, Italy and Spain and spanned the acute and convalescent phases of COVID-19. A freely available public database, intended as a resource for researchers studying the immune response to SARS-CoV-2, is where the repertoires were released. Where HLA class I and class II types were available, the types were taken from metadata supplied by the sample provider, not from assay-based typing. The dataset comprised deeply sampled blood TCRbeta repertoires from subjects exposed to, actively infected with, or recovered from COVID-19. The material from the prospective study consisted of cDNA or gDNA derived from T cells, B-cell-depleted T cells, or PBMCs. Samples were obtained from the ongoing ImmuneRACE study (first 160 participants) and from about 1,300 subjects provided by 6 global collaborators. Nearly every sample came with metadata listing a de-identified subject ID, COVID-19 status, age in years and sex.

Overall study outcomes, separate from this receptor: The quantity of clinical and demographic metadata differed by source and by participant and was supplied without curation.

V loses 3 bases of germline sequence and J loses 8 bases, and the interval between the two ends is 11 bases. The CDR3 holds 14 amino acids from the cysteine to the phenylalanine. The only DNA kept is the CDR3, 42 bases in frame from the first base. The germline V gene yields MNHNS for CDR1 and SASEGT for CDR2. The collaborating institutions used their own protocols to collect whole blood in K2EDTA tubes. For TCRbeta analysis, collaborators shipped samples as frozen whole blood, isolated PBMCs, or DNA extracted from either of those sample types. TCRbeta CDR3 regions were amplified from genomic DNA by means of the immunoSEQ Assay, a bias-controlled multiplex PCR. The original methods were these. The number of nucleated cells in each sample was estimated by amplification of reference gene primers within the assay. Sequence reads were collapsed and filtered to measure the absolute abundance of every unique TCRbeta CDR3 rearrangement. For each sample, productive Simpson clonality was calculated as the square root of Simpson's diversity index across productive rearrangements. TCRdb limited this immuneACCESS table to in-frame rearrangements with V and J called. A share of clones is missing; checked studies link under half to unresolved V genes, and the rest is unexplained. Clone size and V and J calls were adopted from that table, with D and trimming inferred from the DNA. Across this sample there are 210,000 or so clones, with 65% to 85% seen only once. Together, the top ten hold roughly 2.8% of the sample.

Sequenced sample: peripheral blood. The receptor comes from a man aged 50 to 59 with active or convalescent COVID-19. The V gene is TRBV6-1 and the J gene is TRBJ1-6; no D gene can be assigned with confidence. The nucleotide sequence reads as follows: TGTGCCAGCAGTGAGATTTTCGGGGATTCACCCCTCCACTTT. Its amino acids are CASSEIFGDSPLHF.